This T cell receptor (beta chain) was sequenced during a study of graft-versus-host responses after intestinal transplantation. Overall study: Each of the recipients got a multivisceral, liver-intestinal, or isolated intestinal transplant. All of the recipients had induction that used anti-thymocyte globulin, then tacrolimus and steroids for three to four years. Whole-study results and caveats: GvH clones surfaced in recipient marrow, some emerging earlier in ileum or blood. Graft-versus-host to host-versus-graft clonal ratios in allografts were high in patients with graft-donor T cell macrochimerism.

The data were produced by immunoSEQ multiplex PCR, yet TCRdb's version contains in-frame clones alone and is incomplete. The sample has 90,000 to 120,000 clones, roughly 86% seen once. There are a few counts of this clone. Its antigen is currently unknown. The sequencing used unstimulated CD4+ T cells sorted from spleen or lymph node cells, collected before transplant. The sequence came from a human donor who was the organ donor for an intestinal transplant.

CDR3 sequence: CASSLLVGEDEQFF. Written as DNA, the CDR3 is TGCGCCAGCAGCTTGCTAGTGGGGGAGGATGAGCAGTTCTTC. This rearrangement joins TRBV5-1 to TRBJ2-1, with D perhaps matching TRBD2 (6 bases). Germline V lookup: CDR1 SGHRS, CDR2 YFSETQ. The CDR3 has 14 residues. V was pared by 1 base and J by 8 bases, with 13 bases between. The entire variable domain, with the rest obtained from reference TRBV5-1 and TRBJ2-1, is as follows: KAGVTQTPRYLIKTRGQQVTLSCSPISGHRSVSWYQQTPGQGLQFLFEYFSETQRNKGNFPGRFSGRQFSNSRSEMNVSTLELGDSALYLCASSLLVGEDEQFFGPGTRLTVL.